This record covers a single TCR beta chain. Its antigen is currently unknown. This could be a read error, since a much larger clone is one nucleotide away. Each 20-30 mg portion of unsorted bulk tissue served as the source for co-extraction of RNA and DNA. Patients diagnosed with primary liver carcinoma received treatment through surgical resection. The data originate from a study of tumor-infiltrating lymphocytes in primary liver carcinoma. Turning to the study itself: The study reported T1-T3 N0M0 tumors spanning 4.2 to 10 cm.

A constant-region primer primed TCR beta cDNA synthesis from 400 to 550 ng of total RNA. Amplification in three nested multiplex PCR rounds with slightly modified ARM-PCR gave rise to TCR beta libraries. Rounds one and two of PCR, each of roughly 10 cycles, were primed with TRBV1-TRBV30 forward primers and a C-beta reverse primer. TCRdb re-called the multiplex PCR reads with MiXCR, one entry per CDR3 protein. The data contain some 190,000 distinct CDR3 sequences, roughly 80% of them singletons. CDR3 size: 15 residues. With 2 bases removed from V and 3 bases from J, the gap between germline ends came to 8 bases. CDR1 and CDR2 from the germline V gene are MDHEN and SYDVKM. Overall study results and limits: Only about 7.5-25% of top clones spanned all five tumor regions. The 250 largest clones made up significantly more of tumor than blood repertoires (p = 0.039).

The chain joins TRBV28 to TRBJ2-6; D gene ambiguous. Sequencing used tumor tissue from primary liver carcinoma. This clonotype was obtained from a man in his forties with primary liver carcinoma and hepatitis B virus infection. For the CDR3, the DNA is TGTGCCAGCAGTTTACTTGGCTTTGGGGCCAACGTCCTGACTTTC. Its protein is CASSLLGFGANVLTF.